These 4 T cell receptor beta chains were all obtained from the same sample, sequenced in a study of neurological immune-mediated disorders. One entry per CDR3 protein, called by TCRdb with MiXCR from the 5' RACE reads. This sample has about 62,000 distinct CDR3 sequences, with about 4% found just once. Sequenced sample: PBMCs. The receptors were sampled from a woman in her forties or fifties with multiple sclerosis.

This clonotype was recorded at least ten times. The rearrangement joins TRBV6-6 to TRBJ2-7; 7 nucleotides align to TRBD1. CDR3 length equals 14 residues. Unmatched junction bases numbered 7, after V lost 6 bases and J lost 2 bases. The germline gives CDR1 MNHNY, CDR2 SVGAGI (reference sequence). The CDR3 region is CASSTGTATYEQYF. CDR3 coding DNA: TGTGCCAGCAGCACCGGGACAGCGACCTACGAGCAGTACTTC.

This clonotype occurred many times. This chain links TRBV7-9 with TRBJ2-7, with TRBD2 matching over 10 bases. The V gene end was trimmed by 5 bases and the J gene end by 4 bases; junction bases not matched to a gene: 8. The germline gives CDR1 SEHNR, CDR2 FQNEAQ (reference sequence). The CDR3 has 15 residues. This chain's CDR3 is CASSPPSGSRYEQYF. The CDR3 DNA is TGTGCCAGCAGCCCTCCTAGCGGGAGCAGGTACGAGCAGTACTTC. Drawing the rest from reference TRBV7-9 and TRBJ2-7, the complete variable domain is DTGVSQNPRHKITKRGQNVTFRCDPISEHNRLYWYRQTLGQGPEFLTYFQNEAQLEKSRLLSDRFSAERPKGSFSTLEIQRTEQGDSAMYLCASSPPSGSRYEQYFGPGTRLTVT.

Regarding this clonotype: Given a much more abundant clone one base away, this may be a read error. The V gene is TRBV15, the J gene TRBJ2-1, with 9 bases identical to TRBD2. The germline CDR1 and CDR2 sequences are LNHNV and YYDKDF (reference sequence). J was trimmed by 15 bases and V by 0 bases; bases with no gene match: 6. The CDR3 spans 13 residues. This chain's CDR3 is CATSRDIAGDGFF. Here the CDR3 DNA reads TGTGCCACCAGCAGAGATATAGCGGGAGACGGGTTCTTC.

This clonotype was seen repeatedly, ten times or more. The V and J genes are TRBV9 and TRBJ1-4; a possible D gene is TRBD1 (5 bases). V lost 1 base to trimming and J lost 8 bases, with 21 bases between them. CDR1 SGDLS and CDR2 YYNGEE come from the germline V gene. This CDR3 has 17 residues. The CDR3 DNA follows: TGTGCCAGCAGCGTAAGTGCTTCGGGAAGGGGCGGCGAAAAACTGTTTTTT. Translation gives CASSVSASGRGGEKLFF.